This TCR beta chain was sequenced during a study of blood T cell repertoires in COVID-19. Original analysis: The assay estimated nucleated cells by amplifying reference gene primers. TCRdb's copy holds only in-frame clones and misses some; the assay was immunoSEQ multiplex PCR. V, J and clone size reflect that table, while D and trimming were determined from the DNA. The sample has 300,000 to 350,000 clones, approximately 88% seen once. This clone was seen once. The CDR3 is made up of 12 amino acids. Trimming shortened V by 1 base and J by 6 bases, and 10 bases separated the two germline ends. The V gene's germline CDR1 is SQVTM and CDR2 ANQGSEA.

The chain couples TRBV29-1 to TRBJ2-7; D not resolved. The origin of this receptor is a man aged 25-45 years who had recovered from COVID-19. Sequencing input: PBMCs or T cells enriched from blood (not recorded which). CDR3 sequence reads: CSVEVSPGEQYF. CDR3 sequence (DNA): TGCAGCGTTGAAGTTTCGCCCGGCGAGCAGTACTTC.